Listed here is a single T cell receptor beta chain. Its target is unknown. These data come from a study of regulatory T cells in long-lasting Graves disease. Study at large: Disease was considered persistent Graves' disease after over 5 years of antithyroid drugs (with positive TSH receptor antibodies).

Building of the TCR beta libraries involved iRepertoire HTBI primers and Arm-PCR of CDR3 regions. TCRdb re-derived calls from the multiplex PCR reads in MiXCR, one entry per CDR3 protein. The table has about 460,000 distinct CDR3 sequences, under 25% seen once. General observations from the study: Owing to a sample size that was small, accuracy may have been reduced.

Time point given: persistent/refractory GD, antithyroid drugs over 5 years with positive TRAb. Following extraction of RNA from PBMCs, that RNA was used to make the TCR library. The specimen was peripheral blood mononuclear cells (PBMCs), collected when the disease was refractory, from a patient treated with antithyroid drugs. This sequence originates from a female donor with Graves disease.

CDR3 sequence: CASSFWAGGRGSEAFF. The CDR3 coding sequence is TGTGCCAGCAGTTTTTGGGCCGGCGGACGGGGCTCTGAAGCTTTCTTT. The chain has TRBV28 and TRBJ1-1; tentative D call: TRBD1 (5 bases). This CDR3 spans 16 amino acids. Trimming shortened V by 3 bases and J by 6 bases, and 20 bases separated the two germline ends. In germline, CDR1 is MDHEN, CDR2 SYDVKM.